This TCR beta chain comes out of a study of T cell repertoires in cytomegalovirus infection. Study background: In public TCR beta signatures, there were indications of both CMV infection and matching HLA type. Broader study findings: HLA-C-restricted CMV clonotypes gave the most frequent clonotype in two of eight donors. Summed frequency of public TCR beta families distinguished CMV carriers with the relevant HLA.

Using its own MiXCR run on the reads, TCRdb lists one record per CDR3 protein. The data show roughly 500,000 distinct CDR3 sequences, 16% seen once. Details on this clonotype: Its target is unknown.

The receptor was derived from a human donor in good health (CMV status not recorded). Some clones in this sample may be carry-over from other donors' samples. Sequenced sample: CD8+ T cells from PBMCs.

The CDR3 coding sequence is TGTGCCAGCAGTGGTGACAGGGTGGCAGATACGCAGTATTTT. This translates into CASSGDRVADTQYF. This rearrangement joins TRBV28 to TRBJ2-3; the match to TRBD1 covers 7 bases. CDR1 and CDR2 from the germline V gene are MDHEN and SYDVKM. J lost 4 bases, V lost 5 bases, and 6 bases had no gene match. The CDR3 extends over 14 amino acids.